These T cell receptor beta chains were read from a single sample in a study of T cells in Graves' hyperthyroidism and ophthalmopathy. TCRdb ran MiXCR on the multiplex PCR reads and lists one entry per CDR3 protein. The repertoire holds 300,000 to 450,000 distinct CDR3 sequences, just under 15% seen once, with 30% to 35% in the top ten. Sequencing used blood. These receptors originate from a woman in her thirties with Graves' hyperthyroidism. CDR3s include the opening cysteine and the closing phenylalanine or tryptophan. A D gene is named only where the DNA matches it firmly. The listing skips clone size in some rows; elsewhere it reads once, few, many or a size class.

TRBJ1-1	many	TRBV7-6	NA	CASSSGWNTPANTEAFF	TGTGCCAGCAGCTCGGGCTGGAACACCCCTGCGAACACTGAAGCTTTCTTT
TRBJ2-1	many	TRBV14	TRBD1	CASSQSTGAGSYNEQFF	TGTGCCAGCAGCCAATCCACAGGGGCTGGTTCCTACAATGAGCAGTTCTTC
TRBJ1-5	NA	TRBV20-1	TRBD1	CSASRLPGQGSQPQHF	TGCAGTGCTAGTAGACTCCCGGGACAGGGGAGTCAGCCCCAGCATTTT
TRBJ1-3	few	TRBV20-1	NA	CSARVQEAGNTIYF	TGCAGTGCTAGAGTACAGGAAGCTGGAAACACCATATATTTT
TRBJ2-4	many	TRBV20-1	NA	CSARVAMSKNIQYF	TGCAGTGCTAGAGTGGCGATGAGCAAAAACATTCAGTACTTC
TRBJ1-5	NA	TRBV27	NA	CASTPYQGRPQHF	TGTGCCAGCACGCCCTATCAAGGGCGGCCCCAGCATTTT
TRBJ2-7	NA	TRBV4-1	NA	CASSQGNLWAKGEQYF	TGCGCCAGCAGCCAAGGGAACCTCTGGGCGAAGGGCGAGCAGTACTTC
TRBJ1-1	NA	TRBV7-3	NA	CASSPTREGRADTEAFF	TGTGCCAGCAGCCCTACCAGGGAGGGGAGAGCGGACACTGAAGCTTTCTTT
TRBJ2-3	many	TRBV2	NA	CASSEALSGYQDTQYF	TGTGCCAGCAGTGAAGCGCTCTCTGGCTATCAAGATACGCAGTATTTT
TRBJ1-1	many	TRBV5-1	NA	CASSLTPSTKPNTEAFF	TGCGCCAGCAGCTTGACTCCCTCGACAAAACCCAACACTGAAGCTTTCTTT
TRBJ2-2	NA	TRBV7-9	NA	CPSSLSPSQNTGELFF	TGTCCCAGCAGCTTATCGCCCAGCCAGAACACCGGGGAGCTGTTTTTT
TRBJ2-7	few	TRBV6-1	TRBD1	CASSLDRGRTYEQYF	TGTGCCAGCAGTCTCGACAGGGGTCGGACCTACGAGCAGTACTTC
TRBJ2-1	many	TRBV28	TRBD2	CASSLGRFQRGRSYNEQFF	TGTGCCAGCAGTTTAGGAAGGTTTCAGCGGGGTCGATCCTACAATGAGCAGTTCTTC
TRBJ1-6	NA	TRBV20-1	NA	CSATTFHSGSPLHF	TGCAGTGCGACAACCTTCCATAGTGGTTCACCCCTCCACTTT
TRBJ2-7	few	TRBV2	TRBD2	CASRLAEDYEQYF	TGTGCCAGTCGACTAGCGGAAGACTACGAGCAGTACTTC
TRBJ1-2	many	TRBV24-1	TRBD1	CATSEQGDYGYTF	TGTGCCACCAGTGAGCAGGGGGACTATGGCTACACCTTC
TRBJ2-1	many	TRBV28	TRBD2	CASSLAGVSYNEQFF	TGTGCCAGCAGTTTAGCGGGAGTCTCCTACAATGAGCAGTTCTTC
TRBJ1-2	NA	TRBV13	NA	CASSLWDYGYAF	TGTGCCAGCAGCTTGTGGGACTATGGCTACGCCTTC
TRBJ2-1	many	TRBV7-6	TRBD1	CASSLSPVGARQGNEQFF	TGTGCCAGCAGCCTGTCGCCTGTAGGGGCTAGACAGGGCAATGAGCAGTTCTTC
TRBJ2-2	few	TRBV29-1	NA	CSACSSDTGELFF	TGCAGTGCTTGCTCCTCGGACACCGGGGAGCTGTTTTTT
TRBJ2-7	NA	TRBV5-5	TRBD2	CASSYDGTSGREQYF	TGTGCCAGCAGCTACGACGGGACTAGCGGGCGCGAGCAGTACTTC
TRBJ2-1	many	TRBV2	NA	CASSVPPGQTLYNEQFF	TGTGCCAGCAGTGTCCCTCCCGGACAGACGCTCTACAATGAGCAGTTCTTC
TRBJ2-5	NA	TRBV3-1	TRBD2	CASSQGGDGEETQYF	TGTGCCAGCAGCCAGGGAGGGGACGGCGAAGAGACCCAGTACTTC
TRBJ2-1	many	TRBV3-1	NA	CASSQNSVIEQFF	TGTGCCAGCAGCCAAAATAGCGTGATTGAGCAGTTCTTC
TRBJ2-4	many	TRBV18	NA	CASSPTVSDIQYF	TGTGCCAGCTCACCAACGGTTAGTGACATTCAGTACTTC
TRBJ2-1	NA	TRBV19	NA	CASSMAPRGYNEQFF	TGTGCCAGTAGTATGGCCCCCCGAGGGTACAATGAGCAGTTCTTC
TRBJ2-7	many	TRBV7-6	TRBD1	CASSLLTGNNEQYF	TGTGCCAGCAGCCTATTGACAGGGAACAACGAGCAGTACTTC
TRBJ2-1	NA	TRBV29-1	NA	CSAGHLRDEQFF	TGCAGCGCCGGACACCTAAGGGATGAGCAGTTCTTC
TRBJ2-1	many	TRBV7-9	TRBD2	CASSSPSGRGGYNEQFF	TGTGCCAGCAGCTCCCCTAGCGGGAGAGGGGGTTACAATGAGCAGTTCTTC
TRBJ1-1	NA	TRBV19	TRBD1	CASTWDSPNTEAFF	TGTGCCAGTACCTGGGACAGCCCGAACACTGAAGCTTTCTTT
TRBJ2-7	few	TRBV7-3	NA	CASSLSPGAYKQYF	TGTGCCAGCAGCTTAAGTCCCGGCGCCTACAAGCAGTACTTC
TRBJ2-5	many	TRBV12-3/TRBV12-4	NA	CASSPGWEQETQYF	TGTGCCAGCAGCCCGGGGTGGGAGCAAGAGACCCAGTACTTC
TRBJ2-7	many	TRBV18	NA	CASSPPGRWPQYEQYF	TGTGCCAGCTCACCACCGGGCAGGTGGCCCCAATACGAGCAGTACTTC
TRBJ2-5	NA	TRBV14	NA	CASSLPGREETQYF	TGTGCCAGCAGCCTTCCGGGACGGGAAGAGACCCAGTACTTC
TRBJ2-7	few	TRBV2	NA	CARGDQNYEQYF	TGTGCCAGGGGAGACCAGAACTACGAGCAGTACTTC
TRBJ1-1	NA	TRBV20-1	NA	CSARESGHLNTEAFF	TGCAGTGCTAGAGAATCCGGACACTTGAACACTGAAGCTTTCTTT
TRBJ2-1	many	TRBV11-2	NA	CASSLTRREQFF	TGTGCCAGCAGCTTAACCCGTCGAGAGCAGTTCTTC
TRBJ2-7	few	TRBV6-2/TRBV6-3	TRBD2	CASSSLAGSYEQYF	TGTGCCAGCAGTTCTCTAGCGGGTTCCTACGAGCAGTACTTC
TRBJ2-1	NA	TRBV5-1	NA	CASSLASSAPEQFF	TGCGCCAGCAGCTTGGCATCTTCGGCACCTGAACAGTTCTTC
TRBJ2-7	few	TRBV29-1	TRBD1	CSVSHRDRGPYEQYF	TGCAGCGTCTCCCACCGGGACAGGGGACCCTACGAGCAGTACTTC
TRBJ2-5	many	TRBV27	NA	CASSLNHQETQYF	TGTGCCAGCAGTTTAAACCACCAAGAGACCCAGTACTTC
TRBJ1-3	many	TRBV28	NA	CASSPTPSSGNTIYF	TGTGCCAGCAGTCCGACACCTTCCTCTGGAAACACCATATATTTT
TRBJ1-6	many	TRBV12-3/TRBV12-4	NA	CASSPTDSNSPLHF	TGTGCCAGCAGCCCCACGGACAGCAATTCACCCCTCCACTTT
TRBJ2-1	few	TRBV3-1	NA	CASSQDRNEQFF	TGTGCCAGCAGCCAAGATAGGAATGAGCAGTTCTTC
TRBJ2-1	few	TRBV12-5	NA	CASGPGTIQFF	TGTGCTAGTGGTCCCGGAACTATACAGTTCTTC
TRBJ2-7	NA	TRBV7-2	NA	CASSLGREAYEQYF	TGTGCCAGCAGCTTAGGGAGGGAGGCCTACGAGCAGTACTTC
TRBJ1-2	many	TRBV27	NA	CASSLSINRGKDHYGYTF	TGTGCCAGCAGTTTATCGATAAATAGGGGGAAAGACCACTATGGCTACACCTTC
TRBJ2-1	many	TRBV28	TRBD2	CASSLPGLAGVFHNEQFF	TGTGCCAGCAGTTTACCGGGACTAGCGGGAGTATTTCACAATGAGCAGTTCTTC
TRBJ1-2	few	TRBV19	NA	CASSIPMKANYGYTF	TGTGCCAGTAGTATTCCTATGAAAGCTAACTATGGCTACACCTTC
TRBJ2-7	NA	TRBV20-1	NA	CSARGITRGTSGEQYF	TGCAGTGCTAGAGGGATAACCCGCGGGACCTCCGGCGAGCAGTACTTC
TRBJ1-5	many	TRBV7-2	TRBD1	CASSPKTGVGQPQHF	TGTGCCAGCAGCCCAAAAACAGGGGTCGGTCAGCCCCAGCATTTT
TRBJ2-2	many	TRBV18	NA	CASSPWANTGELFF	TGTGCCAGCTCACCATGGGCGAACACCGGGGAGCTGTTTTTT
TRBJ2-2	many	TRBV5-1	TRBD1	CASSLVGRGPTGELFF	TGCGCCAGCAGCTTGGTAGGCAGGGGGCCCACCGGGGAGCTGTTTTTT
TRBJ2-1	NA	TRBV7-3	NA	CASSLTLARSYNEQFF	TGTGCCAGCAGCTTAACACTAGCTCGGTCCTACAATGAGCAGTTCTTC
TRBJ2-1	NA	TRBV7-2	TRBD2	CASSPWTSGTVGGEQFF	TGTGCCAGCAGCCCCTGGACTAGCGGCACCGTAGGGGGTGAGCAGTTCTTC